Below, 28 T cell receptor beta chains from the same sample are listed, as sequenced in a study of cytomegalovirus exposure and HLA in healthy donors. The PCR employed 60 Vbeta primers together with 13 Jbeta primers. Data came from immunoSEQ multiplex PCR; TCRdb stores just in-frame clones and leaves some out. This table has approximately 79,000 clones, around 79% appearing once. Sequencing was performed on PBMCs. The receptors originated from a woman aged 40 to 50 in good health and CMV-seropositive.

The chain has TRBV1 and TRBJ2-5; the DNA was not compared with TRBD2, the D call given in the table. TRBV1 is reported as a pseudogene. The CDR3 sequence is 18 residues long. CDR3 region: CTSSQDPSGTSGKETQYF. Here the CDR3 DNA reads TGCACCAGCAGCCAAGACCCGTCAGGGACTAGCGGAAAAGAGACCCAGTACTTC.

The chain links TRBV6-5 to TRBJ2-1, with TRBD1 identical over 8 bases. Germline V CDR1 and CDR2: MNHEY, SVGAGI. After removal of 0 bases from V and 6 bases from J, the junction contained 7 bases not matched to a gene. The CDR3 has 16 residues. CDR3 bases: TGTGCCAGCAGTTACTCGAGGCAGGGGGCCCTCAATGAGCAGTTCTTC. Encoded protein: CASSYSRQGALNEQFF.

V usage is TRBV4-1 and J usage is TRBJ1-3; D is ambiguous. V was clipped by 3 bases and J by 0 bases, with 12 bases between them. Germline V gives CDR1 MGHRA, CDR2 YSYEKL. The CDR3 is 16 amino acids. The CDR3 is CASSQYYGFSGNTIYF. CDR3 nucleotides: TGCGCCAGCAGCCAGTACTACGGATTCTCTGGAAACACCATATATTTT.

The chain employs TRBV5-6 and TRBJ2-3; TRBD2 matches 8 bases. Per the germline V gene, CDR1 is SGHDT and CDR2 is YYEEEE. V trimming: 0 bases; J trimming: 9 bases; junction bases outside the gene matches: 0. There are 12 residues in the CDR3. The CDR3 DNA follows: TGTGCCAGCAGCTTGGCTAGCGGGACGCAGTATTTT. Its translation: CASSLASGTQYF.

The chain employs TRBV6-1 and TRBJ1-5; 9 positions agree with TRBD1. V lost 4 bases to trimming and J lost 1 base; unmatched junction nucleotides: 5. Germline CDR1 and CDR2: MNHNS and SASEGT. The CDR3 covers 16 residues. CDR3 amino acids: CASSAQGAVSNQPQHF. The CDR3, as DNA: TGTGCCAGCAGTGCACAGGGGGCTGTCAGCAATCAGCCCCAGCATTTT.

The chain combines TRBV7-2 with TRBJ1-1; TRBD1 matches at 12 bases. The CDR3 covers 13 residues. Losses at the gene ends were 5 bases for V and 7 bases for J; bases not matched to a gene: 2. CDR1 and CDR2 (germline): SGHTA, FQGNSA. For the CDR3, the DNA is TGTGCCAGCAGCGGGACAGGGGGCTTTGAAGCTTTCTTT. The encoded protein is CASSGTGGFEAFF.

This rearrangement joins TRBV9 to TRBJ1-1; D is uncertain. This CDR3 spans 17 amino acids. Per the germline V gene, CDR1 is SGDLS and CDR2 is YYNGEE. V lost 0 bases to trimming and J lost 4 bases, with 19 bases between them. CDR3 amino acids: CASSVGLMLNAGTEAFF. The CDR3 DNA reads as TGTGCCAGCAGCGTAGGGCTGATGCTGAATGCGGGCACTGAAGCTTTCTTT.

V and J are TRBV5-6 and TRBJ1-1; TRBD1 agrees at 7 bases. Trimming removed 3 bases from V and 5 bases from J; junction bases left unmatched: 10. The CDR3 is 15 residues long. Germline loops: CDR1 SGHDT, CDR2 YYEEEE. The CDR3 spells CASSSADRVRTEAFF. The CDR3 region has the DNA TGTGCCAGCAGCTCGGCCGACAGGGTCCGTACTGAAGCTTTCTTT.

Only a few counts were recorded for this clone. The chain combines TRBV4-2 with TRBJ2-7; tentative D call: TRBD1 (6 bases). The CDR3 covers 15 residues. V lost 1 base to trimming and J lost 3 bases, with 13 bases between them. CDR1 LGHNA and CDR2 YNFKEQ come from the germline V gene. The DNA for the CDR3 is TGTGCCAGCAGCCAAGGACGAACAGGGAACTACGAGCAGTACTTC. It specifies CASSQGRTGNYEQYF.

The gene calls are TRBV5-1 and TRBJ2-1; D is unclear. The CDR3 has 13 residues. The germline CDR1 and CDR2 sequences are SGHRS and YFSETQ. Trimming removed 5 bases at V and 3 bases at J, with 9 bases between. DNA for the CDR3: TGCGCCAGCAGACGCGGTGACTACAATGAGCAGTTCTTC. Translation: CASRRGDYNEQFF.

The sample holds a few counts of this clone. The V gene is TRBV6-5, the J gene TRBJ1-2, with 7 bases identical to TRBD1. Unmatched junction bases numbered 3, after V lost 0 bases and J lost 8 bases. Germline V gene data show CDR1 as MNHEY and CDR2 as SVGAGI. This CDR3 is 13 amino acids long. CDR3 DNA sequence: TGTGCCAGCAGTTACTCGAGGGGGCCCGGCTACACCTTC. It encodes CASSYSRGPGYTF.

V is TRBV14 and J is TRBJ1-1; D gene unclear. This CDR3 has 13 residues. The germline V gene has CDR1 SGHDN and CDR2 FVKESK. Trimming cost V 5 bases and J 0 bases, with 7 bases left between them. In DNA form, the CDR3 reads TGTGCCAGCAGCGAACATATGAACACTGAAGCTTTCTTT. This encodes CASSEHMNTEAFF.

The chain employs TRBV15 and TRBJ2-7; D may be TRBD1 (6 bases). Germline assignment: CDR1 LNHNV and CDR2 YYDKDF (reference sequence). The CDR3 has 14 residues. V was cut by 3 bases and J by 6 bases, with 15 bases left in between. The CDR3 nucleotides read TGTGCCACCAGCAGGGGGGAGACCAGGGGCGAGCAGTACTTC. It specifies CATSRGETRGEQYF. The variable domain in full, completed from reference TRBV15 and TRBJ2-7, reads DAMVIQNPRYQVTQFGKPVTLSCSQTLNHNVMYWYQQKSSQAPKLLFHYYDKDFNNEADTPDNFQSRRPNTSFCFLDIRSPGLGDTAMYLCATSRGETRGEQYFGPGTRLTVT.

The chain uses TRBV5-4 and TRBJ1-2; tentatively, D is TRBD1 (6 bases). The CDR3 covers 15 residues. Trimming took 4 bases from V and 0 from J, leaving 13 bases between them. CDR1 is SGHNT and CDR2 is YYREEE in the germline V gene (reference sequence). The CDR3 region is CASSQRTAANYGYTF. DNA of the CDR3: TGTGCCAGCAGCCAACGGACAGCGGCTAACTATGGCTACACCTTC.

Only one count was recorded for this clone. The chain uses TRBV5-1 and TRBJ2-1; D is perhaps TRBD2 (6 bases). Trimming removed 1 base at V and 2 bases at J, with 7 bases between. Germline CDR1 SGHRS, CDR2 YFSETQ. The CDR3 loop spans 14 amino acids. CDR3 region: CASSLWTTYNEQFF. The DNA of the CDR3 is TGCGCCAGCAGCTTGTGGACTACCTACAATGAGCAGTTCTTC.

The chain combines TRBV18 with TRBJ1-5; D is undetermined. The CDR3 extends over 15 amino acids. The germline gives CDR1 KGHSH, CDR2 LQKENI. Between the trimmed V and J ends, which lost 4 bases and 2 bases, there was a span of 12 bases. The CDR3 DNA follows: TGTGCCAGCTCACTCGGTCTCCAGGGCAATCAGCCCCAGCATTTT. The encoded protein is CASSLGLQGNQPQHF. The full variable domain, with the rest looked up from reference TRBV18 and TRBJ1-5, is NAGVMQNPRHLVRRRGQEARLRCSPMKGHSHVYWYRQLPEEGLKFMVYLQKENIIDESGMPKERFSAEFPKEGPSILRIQQVVRGDSAAYFCASSLGLQGNQPQHFGDGTRLSIL.

The chain recombines TRBV28 with TRBJ1-5; D is uncertain. The CDR3 contains 11 residues. Germline V gene sequence: CDR1 MDHEN, CDR2 SYDVKM. The V end was cut by 10 bases, the J end by 4 bases, with 8 bases between. This CDR3 reads CATWRNQPQHF. CDR3 in DNA: TGTGCCACTTGGAGGAATCAGCCCCAGCATTTT.

The genes are TRBV27 and TRBJ1-2; D possibly corresponds to TRBD1 (6 bases). Germline V gives CDR1 MNHEY, CDR2 SMNVEV (reference sequence). Trimming pared 8 bases from V and 4 bases from J, leaving 14 bases between. CDR3 length: 13 residues. The CDR3 protein is CASRGNRVYGYTF. The CDR3 coding sequence is TGTGCCAGCCGAGGGAACAGGGTCTATGGCTACACCTTC.

This clone was seen at least ten times. The chain is built from TRBV5-1 and TRBJ2-5; D might be TRBD1 (5 bases). V was shortened by 0 bases and J by 3 bases, with 12 bases between the two germline ends. CDR3 length: 15 residues. Looked up from germline, CDR1 is SGHRS and CDR2 is YFSETQ. CDR3 amino acids: CASSLGWAGKETQYF. CDR3 nucleotide sequence: TGCGCCAGCAGCTTGGGTTGGGCAGGGAAAGAGACCCAGTACTTC. Using reference TRBV5-1 and TRBJ2-5 for the parts outside the CDR3, the full variable domain is KAGVTQTPRYLIKTRGQQVTLSCSPISGHRSVSWYQQTPGQGLQFLFEYFSETQRNKGNFPGRFSGRQFSNSRSEMNVSTLELGDSALYLCASSLGWAGKETQYFGPGTRLLVL.

As for this clone: The junction departs from the called germline gene at one end, perhaps through a read error. This chain joins TRBV29-1 and TRBJ2-1; the match to TRBD2 covers 12 bases. This CDR3 comprises 14 residues. CDR1 and CDR2 from the germline V gene are SQVTM and ANQGSEA. CDR3: CSVEGLAGRNEQFF. The CDR3 DNA reads TGCAGCGTAGAAGGACTAGCGGGAAGGAATGAGCAGTTCTTC.

The J gene is TRBJ2-1, the V gene TRBV7-9; 9 nucleotides match TRBD2. Germline lookup yields CDR1 SEHNR and CDR2 FQNEAQ (reference sequence). Trimming took 2 bases from V and 7 from J; bases not matched to a gene: 9. This CDR3 is built from 16 residues. The CDR3 loop reads CASSLISGRAGNEQFF. CDR3 DNA: TGTGCCAGCAGCTTAATTAGCGGGAGAGCGGGTAATGAGCAGTTCTTC.

V and J are TRBV5-6 and TRBJ1-1, with D perhaps TRBD1 (6 bases). V lost 7 bases to trimming and J lost 0 bases, with 16 bases between them. Germline lookup yields CDR1 SGHDT and CDR2 YYEEEE. CDR3 length equals 15 residues. The DNA for the CDR3 is TGTGCCAGCCAAACAGGGTGGCCTTTGAACACTGAAGCTTTCTTT. Its translation: CASQTGWPLNTEAFF.

This clone occurred a few times. The chain joins TRBV28 to TRBJ2-1, with 8 bases fitting TRBD2. CDR1 MDHEN and CDR2 SYDVKM come from the germline V gene. The CDR3 loop spans 13 amino acids. V lost 8 bases and J lost 7; bases outside the gene matches: 7. CDR3 sequence reads: CASVSGRLNEQFF. CDR3 in DNA: TGTGCCAGCGTCAGCGGGAGACTGAATGAGCAGTTCTTC.

The chain has TRBV28 and TRBJ2-7; TRBD2 matches 7 bases. This CDR3 spans 14 amino acids. Germline V lookup: CDR1 MDHEN, CDR2 SYDVKM. The V gene end was trimmed by 8 bases and the J gene end by 6 bases; junction bases not matched to a gene: 13. The DNA for the CDR3 is TGTGCCAGCGCGTACGAGCGGGAAAGAACCGAGCAGTACTTC. Translating it yields CASAYERERTEQYF. The full variable domain, completed using reference TRBV28 and TRBJ2-7, is DVKVTQSSRYLVKRTGEKVFLECVQDMDHENMFWYRQDPGLGLRLIYFSYDVKMKEKGDIPEGYSVSREKKERFSLILESASTNQTSMYLCASAYERERTEQYFGPGTRLTVT.

J is TRBJ2-3 and V is TRBV9; possible D gene TRBD2, 6 bases. The V end was cut by 0 bases, the J end by 5 bases, with 16 bases between. From germline, CDR1 is SGDLS and CDR2 YYNGEE. The CDR3 contains 16 residues. CDR3 sequence: CASSVGTKGAGDTQYF. In nucleotides, the CDR3 is TGTGCCAGCAGCGTAGGGACTAAGGGAGCAGGAGATACGCAGTATTTT.

This clone was seen just once. The gene calls are TRBV29-1 and TRBJ1-1; TRBD1 agrees at 9 bases. This CDR3 spans 15 amino acids. Trimming took 4 bases from V and 1 from J; bases not matched to a gene: 7. CDR1 and CDR2 (germline): SQVTM, ANQGSEA. DNA for the CDR3: TGCAGCGTTGGAGCGGGGACAGGGCCGAACACTGAAGCTTTCTTT. This encodes CSVGAGTGPNTEAFF.

The J gene is TRBJ2-2, the V gene TRBV15; tentative D call: TRBD2 (5 bases). Germline lookup yields CDR1 LNHNV and CDR2 YYDKDF (reference sequence). V lost 3 bases, J lost 6 bases, and 20 bases lay in between. The CDR3 covers 17 residues. Here the CDR3 DNA reads TGTGCCACCAGCAGCTCTTTGGGAGTAGAGCTCCCCGGGGAGCTGTTTTTT. This translates into CATSSSLGVELPGELFF.

The rearrangement joins TRBV6-5 to TRBJ1-4; 7 nucleotides align to TRBD1. The V gene's germline CDR1 is MNHEY and CDR2 SVGAGI. The CDR3 is made up of 15 amino acids. V shed 3 bases and J 7 bases; nucleotides not matched to a gene: 8. The CDR3 nucleotides read TGTGCCAGCAGTTATTTTTCCGCAGGGGGTGAAAAACTGTTTTTT. It translates to CASSYFSAGGEKLFF.